This T cell receptor beta chain appears in the sequencing data of a study of beta chain features in type 1 diabetes. Overall study context: All samples together contributed around 100,000,000 sorted cells for examination.

Expressed TCRB transcripts were sequenced after all isolated RNA was converted to cDNA. Sequencing used immunoSEQ multiplex PCR; TCRdb keeps in-frame clones, though not all of them. This repertoire shows 300,000 to 350,000 clones, approximately 8% found once; its top ten account for 0.44%. For this clone: The antigen is undetermined.

Study-wide results and limits: Naive, central memory and Treg TCRB repertoires appeared more alike in patients than in healthy donors. Across all four CD4+ subsets, people with type 1 diabetes showed modestly shorter TCRB CDR3s.

The CDR3 sequence is 15 residues long. Germline V gene sequence: CDR1 SGHDN, CDR2 FVKESK. Trimming took 4 bases from V and 5 from J; bases not matched to a gene: 4. Researchers reported sorting CD4+ naive, central memory, regulatory and stem cell-like memory cells via CD45RO/CCR7/CD25/CD127/CD95/CD27. V and J are TRBV14 and TRBJ2-5; 13 positions match TRBD2. The sequence derives from a young woman in good health. Sequencing was done on a sample of central memory CD4+ T cells from blood. The CDR3 here is CASSRELAGGETQYF. CDR3 in DNA: TGTGCCAGCAGCCGAGAACTAGCGGGAGGGGAGACCCAGTACTTC.